A selection of T cell receptor beta chains follows, all from one sample in a study of shared clonotypes between healthy human individuals. Some clones are missing from TCRdb's copy, which holds only in-frame ones; the method was immunoSEQ multiplex PCR. The data hold some 740,000 clones, with almost 95% observed a single time. The sequencing sample was made of naive CD8+ T cells sorted from blood. Source of these receptors: a man between 25 and 39 years old in good health. The CDR3 runs from the conserved cysteine through the conserved F or W. Fields, in order: CDR3 protein, CDR3 DNA, CDR3 length, V gene, clone size, J gene, D gene. A D gene is named only where the DNA matches it firmly. The listing skips clone size in some rows; elsewhere it reads once, few, many or a size class.

CASSLGLLNTGELFF,TGTGCCAGCAGTCTGGGACTTCTGAACACCGGGGAGCTGTTTTTT,15,TRBV28,NA,TRBJ2-2,NA
CASRPRGGIANEKLFF,TGCGCCAGCAGGCCTCGAGGGGGCATTGCTAATGAAAAACTGTTTTTT,16,TRBV5-1,NA,TRBJ1-4,TRBD1
CASSQDAVGTSGDEQFF,TGCGCCAGCAGCCAAGATGCAGTCGGGACTAGCGGCGATGAGCAGTTCTTC,17,TRBV4-1,NA,TRBJ2-1,TRBD2
CASHKTGPGGYTF,TGTGCCAGCCATAAGACAGGTCCTGGGGGCTACACCTTC,13,TRBV28,NA,TRBJ1-2,NA
CASRSGLTGQFF,TGTGCCAGCAGGTCGGGACTTACGGGGCAGTTCTTC,12,TRBV27,NA,TRBJ2-1,NA
CASSVEGDTQYF,TGTGCCAGCAGCGTAGAGGGAGATACGCAGTATTTT,12,TRBV9,NA,TRBJ2-3,NA
CASRDYEAFF,TGTGCCAGCAGAGATTACGAAGCTTTCTTT,10,TRBV6-1,NA,TRBJ1-1,NA
CASSFRDAIYF,TGTGCCAGCAGTTTTAGGGACGCCATATATTTT,11,TRBV28,NA,TRBJ1-3,NA
CASSWGQGGKETQYF,TGTGCCAGCAGCTGGGGACAGGGGGGAAAAGAGACCCAGTACTTC,15,TRBV5-8,NA,TRBJ2-5,TRBD1
CASSLYSGSHGELFF,TGCGCCAGCAGCTTATATTCGGGAAGTCACGGGGAGCTGTTTTTT,15,TRBV5-1,NA,TRBJ2-2,NA
CASSEARAVSSYNEQFF,TGTGCCAGCAGTGAAGCGAGGGCGGTGAGCTCCTACAATGAGCAGTTCTTC,17,TRBV2,NA,TRBJ2-1,NA
CASSLTGGSGNTIYF,TGTGCCAGCAGTCTTACAGGGGGATCGGGAAACACCATATATTTT,15,TRBV7-2,few,TRBJ1-3,TRBD1
CASSSRALEAFF,TGTGCCAGCAGTTCCCGGGCCTTAGAAGCTTTCTTT,12,TRBV27,NA,TRBJ1-1,NA
CASSVEDGNVLTF,TGTGCCAGCAGCGTAGAAGACGGCAACGTCCTGACTTTC,13,TRBV9,NA,TRBJ2-6,NA
CASSHTGDEQYF,TGTGCCAGCAGTCATACAGGGGACGAGCAGTACTTC,12,TRBV27,NA,TRBJ2-7,TRBD1